Each of the 31 T cell receptor beta chains below was sequenced from the same sample in a study of cytomegalovirus exposure and HLA in healthy donors. PCR was performed using 60 Vbeta and 13 Jbeta primers. Here immunoSEQ multiplex PCR was the method, and the copy in TCRdb shows in-frame clones only, minus some. Altogether 100,000 to 150,000 clones are present, around 75% being singletons, with the ten largest covering about 3.3%. The sequencing sample was made of PBMCs. Receptor source: a woman in her fifties or sixties in good health and CMV-seronegative.

This sequence joins TRBV19 and TRBJ1-2; 8 nucleotides agree with TRBD1. CDR3 length equals 14 residues. Germline lookup yields CDR1 LNHDA and CDR2 SQIVND (reference sequence). Unmatched junction bases numbered 8, after V lost 5 bases and J lost 6 bases. DNA for the CDR3: TGTGCCAGTAGTCGGACAGGGATAGGGGATGGCTACACCTTC. Translation gives CASSRTGIGDGYTF.

The J gene is TRBJ1-1, the V gene TRBV29-1; 11 bases agree with TRBD1. Germline trimming cut 5 bases from V and 1 base from J; bases unmatched to any gene: 6. From germline, CDR1 is SQVTM and CDR2 ANQGSEA. This CDR3 has 15 amino acids. CDR3 coding DNA: TGCAGCGTTATGGACAGGGGGCGGAGGAACACTGAAGCTTTCTTT. Translated, it gives CSVMDRGRRNTEAFF.

The chain joins TRBV30 to TRBJ2-3; no firm D call. The germline CDR1 and CDR2 sequences are GTSNPN and SVGIG (reference sequence). The V end was cut by 5 bases, the J end by 0 bases, with 6 bases between. The CDR3 covers 12 residues. CDR3 amino acids: CAWLASTDTQYF. The CDR3 coding sequence is TGTGCCTGGCTCGCGAGCACAGATACGCAGTATTTT.

The chain combines TRBV5-5 with TRBJ2-3; TRBD1 is a possible D gene (7 bases). Per germline, CDR1 SGHKS and CDR2 YYEKEE (reference sequence). The CDR3 runs 15 residues. V shed 4 bases and J shed 1 base, with 13 bases lying between them. DNA of the CDR3: TGTGCCAGCAGCGGAGGCAGGGGGGGCACAGATACGCAGTATTTT. Residues: CASSGGRGGTDTQYF. Looking up the rest from reference TRBV5-5 and TRBJ2-3 gives the full variable domain: DAGVTQSPTHLIKTRGQQVTLRCSPISGHKSVSWYQQVLGQGPQFIFQYYEKEERGRGNFPDRFSARQFPNYSSELNVNALLLGDSALYLCASSGGRGGTDTQYFGPGTRLTVL.

The rearrangement uses TRBV18 and TRBJ1-4, with TRBD1 as a possible D gene (6 bases). In germline, CDR1 is KGHSH, CDR2 LQKENI. The CDR3 loop spans 20 amino acids. Deletions cut 1 base from V and 0 bases from J, with 21 bases between. In nucleotides, the CDR3 is TGTGCCAGCTCACCACGTCCTCAGGGGCAGGTATCGACAACTAATGAAAAACTGTTTTTT. Amino acids: CASSPRPQGQVSTTNEKLFF. The entire variable domain, with the rest obtained from reference TRBV18 and TRBJ1-4, is as follows: NAGVMQNPRHLVRRRGQEARLRCSPMKGHSHVYWYRQLPEEGLKFMVYLQKENIIDESGMPKERFSAEFPKEGPSILRIQQVVRGDSAAYFCASSPRPQGQVSTTNEKLFFGSGTQLSVL.

The V call is TRBV6-1, the J call TRBJ1-3; 7 bases match TRBD1. Losses at the gene ends were 6 bases for V and 0 bases for J; bases not matched to a gene: 2. The germline gives CDR1 MNHNS, CDR2 SASEGT. The length of the CDR3 is 14 residues. The CDR3 loop reads CASSDRVSGNTIYF. The CDR3 DNA follows: TGTGCCAGCAGCGACAGGGTCTCTGGAAACACCATATATTTT.

The chain couples TRBV5-1 to TRBJ2-5, with a possible D match to TRBD1 (5 bases). CDR1 and CDR2 (germline): SGHRS, YFSETQ. This CDR3 has 13 residues. Trimming removed 3 bases at V and 3 bases at J, with 9 bases between. DNA for the CDR3: TGCGCCAGCAGCTCTGGGGCCGAAGAGACCCAGTACTTC. Its translation is CASSSGAEETQYF. The whole variable domain, remainder taken from reference TRBV5-1 and TRBJ2-5, is KAGVTQTPRYLIKTRGQQVTLSCSPISGHRSVSWYQQTPGQGLQFLFEYFSETQRNKGNFPGRFSGRQFSNSRSEMNVSTLELGDSALYLCASSSGAEETQYFGPGTRLLVL.

The chain employs TRBV6-1 and TRBJ1-5; D is undetermined. V shed 6 bases and J shed 5 bases, with 5 bases lying between them. The CDR3 covers 11 residues. CDR1 is MNHNS and CDR2 is SASEGT in the germline V gene. Here the CDR3 reads CASSTYQPQHF. The CDR3 nucleotides read TGTGCCAGCAGCACATATCAGCCCCAGCATTTT.

This clone was counted once. The CDR3 sequence is CASSNSIQGLAGEKRGETQYF. CDR3 bases: TGTGCCAGCAGCAATTCCATCCAGGGACTAGCGGGAGAAAAGCGAGGGGAGACCCAGTACTTC. V and J are TRBV21-1 and TRBJ2-5; the table's TRBD2 call for D was not verified on the DNA. TRBV21-1 is classified as a pseudogene. CDR3 size: 21 residues.

The chain carries TRBV2 and TRBJ1-5, with D perhaps TRBD1 (6 bases). V was pared by 7 bases and J by 3 bases, with 10 bases between. Germline V gene sequence: CDR1 SNHLY, CDR2 FYNNEI. The CDR3 extends over 13 amino acids. This CDR3 reads CASTGQHNQPQHF. For the CDR3, the DNA is TGTGCCAGCACCGGACAGCACAATCAGCCCCAGCATTTT. Filled out from reference TRBV2 and TRBJ1-5, the complete variable domain reads EPEVTQTPSHQVTQMGQEVILRCVPISNHLYFYWYRQILGQKVEFLVSFYNNEISEKSEIFDDQFSVERPDGSNFTLKIRSTKLEDSAMYFCASTGQHNQPQHFGDGTRLSIL.

Here the CDR3 DNA reads TGTGCCAGCAGCACGGACATCTCTGGAAACACCATATATTTT. It codes for CASSTDISGNTIYF. The chain couples TRBV7-2 to TRBJ1-3; the D gene is possibly TRBD1 (5 bases). V gave up 5 bases and J gave up 0 bases, with 8 bases separating them. CDR1 and CDR2 from the germline V gene are SGHTA and FQGNSA. The CDR3 runs to 14 residues.

This rearrangement joins TRBV28 to TRBJ2-7, with TRBD1 identical over 8 bases. The CDR3 loop spans 15 amino acids. Trimming removed 6 bases from V and 2 bases from J; junction bases left unmatched: 9. Germline V gives CDR1 MDHEN, CDR2 SYDVKM. The CDR3 coding sequence is TGTGCCAGCAGCCCTGGTTGGACAGGGACCTACGAGCAGTACTTC. Encoded protein: CASSPGWTGTYEQYF.

This rearrangement joins TRBV21-1 to TRBJ2-4; the table assigns TRBD1, which was not confirmed against the DNA. TRBV21-1 is a recognized pseudogene. There are 17 residues in the CDR3. CDR3 DNA: TGTGCCAGCAGCAAAGCCGGGACAGGGTCTCCCAAAAACATTCAGTACTTC. Amino acids: CASSKAGTGSPKNIQYF.

V and J are TRBV9 and TRBJ2-1; a weak D match, TRBD1 (5 bases). The CDR3 is 15 residues long. V lost 3 bases and J 0 bases, leaving 10 bases between the germline ends. Germline-derived CDR1 and CDR2 are SGDLS and YYNGEE. The CDR3 nucleotides are TGTGCCAGCAGCGAGGAAGGGGTCTCCTACAATGAGCAGTTCTTC. Encoded protein: CASSEEGVSYNEQFF.

The chain's CDR3 is CASSLYLGPYNEQFF. The CDR3, as DNA: TGTGCCAGCAGCTTATACCTAGGCCCCTACAATGAGCAGTTCTTC. The genes are TRBV7-8 and TRBJ2-1; D is undetermined. The CDR3 length is 15 residues. V lost 2 bases, J lost 2 bases, and 10 bases lay in between. Germline V CDR1 and CDR2: SGHVS, FQNEAQ.

V is TRBV28 and J is TRBJ1-2, with 7 positions matching TRBD1. The CDR3 has 14 residues. V was pared by 6 bases and J by 2 bases, with 6 bases of the junction left unmatched. Germline V gene lookup returns CDR1 MDHEN and CDR2 SYDVKM. As DNA, the CDR3 is TGTGCCAGCAGCGAGGAGGGGGCAAACTATGGCTACACCTTC. Protein product: CASSEEGANYGYTF.

The chain has TRBV4-2 and TRBJ1-1; TRBD1 aligns across 8 bases. Germline-derived CDR1 and CDR2 are LGHNA and YNFKEQ. V shed 3 bases, J shed 13 bases, and the junction held 13 bases outside the gene matches. The CDR3 contains 14 residues. Written as DNA, the CDR3 is TGTGCCAGCAGCCAGTATACAGGGGGGACAGTGGGTTTCTTT. This encodes CASSQYTGGTVGFF.

In the case of this clone: Its ends do not fully match the called genes, so a read error is possible. The rearrangement uses TRBV7-9 and TRBJ2-7, with 11 bases lining up with TRBD2. CDR3 length equals 16 residues. Germline assignment: CDR1 SEHNR and CDR2 FQNEAQ (reference sequence). CDR3 residues: CSSSPKGTSGIYEQYF. DNA of the CDR3: TGTTCCAGCAGCCCAAAAGGGACTAGCGGAATATACGAGCAGTACTTC.

The J gene is TRBJ2-1, the V gene TRBV4-2, with D perhaps TRBD2 (6 bases). Germline CDR1 is LGHNA and CDR2 is YNFKEQ. This CDR3 comprises 17 residues. V was trimmed by 0 bases and J by 0 bases, leaving 12 bases between them. CDR3 protein: CASSQEVGGASYNEQFF. The CDR3 nucleotides read TGTGCCAGCAGCCAAGAAGTTGGCGGGGCCTCCTACAATGAGCAGTTCTTC.

This clone was detected a few times. V gene TRBV6-5 combines with J gene TRBJ1-2; D gene unclear. Looked up from germline, CDR1 is MNHEY and CDR2 is SVGAGI. The CDR3 has 15 residues. The ends were cut back, 0 bases at V and 1 base at J, with 9 bases in the middle. CDR3 in amino acids: CASSYSVSDNYGYTF. In DNA form, the CDR3 reads TGTGCCAGCAGTTACTCAGTCAGCGATAACTATGGCTACACCTTC.

This clone was observed a handful of times. The gene calls are TRBV7-2 and TRBJ2-2; D ambiguous. Looked up from germline, CDR1 is SGHTA and CDR2 is FQGNSA. V dropped 5 bases and J dropped 0 bases, with 16 bases sitting between them. The CDR3 loop spans 17 amino acids. The CDR3, as DNA: TGTGCCAGCAGCGCCTTTCAACTGGGCGCGAACACCGGGGAGCTGTTTTTT. Its translation is CASSAFQLGANTGELFF.

This chain connects TRBV27 to TRBJ1-2; tentative D call: TRBD1 (6 bases). Germline CDR1 and CDR2: MNHEY and SMNVEV (reference sequence). V was shortened by 6 bases and J by 7 bases, with 15 bases between the two germline ends. The CDR3 is 13 residues long. CDR3 region: CASSPLQGTGYTF. As DNA, the CDR3 is TGTGCCAGCAGCCCACTCCAGGGGACTGGCTACACCTTC.

The rearrangement joins TRBV6-5 to TRBJ2-7; 7 nucleotides agree with TRBD1. CDR3 length equals 15 residues. Trimming at V came to 6 bases and at J to 1 base, leaving 9 bases not matched to a gene. Germline values: CDR1 MNHEY, CDR2 SVGAGI. CDR3 in amino acids: CASRRGQILSYEQYF. Here the CDR3 DNA reads TGTGCCAGCAGAAGGGGACAGATACTTTCCTACGAGCAGTACTTC.

V is TRBV28 and J is TRBJ2-7; D may be TRBD2 (5 bases). The CDR3 has 11 amino acids. Germline CDR1 is MDHEN and CDR2 is SYDVKM. CDR3 sequence reads: CATRDSYEQYF. The CDR3 coding sequence is TGTGCAACACGGGACTCCTACGAGCAGTACTTC. Supplemented by reference TRBV28 and TRBJ2-7, the full variable domain reads DVKVTQSSRYLVKRTGEKVFLECVQDMDHENMFWYRQDPGLGLRLIYFSYDVKMKEKGDIPEGYSVSREKKERFSLILESASTNQTSMYLCATRDSYEQYFGPGTRLTVT.

CDR3 coding DNA: TGTGCCAGCAGCTTAGGCTCGCGGCAGAACACTGAAGCTTTCTTT. This translates into CASSLGSRQNTEAFF. The gene calls are TRBV11-2 and TRBJ1-1; D call uncertain. Germline V gene sequence: CDR1 SGHAT, CDR2 FQNNGV. The CDR3 runs to 15 residues. Trimming cost V 1 base and J 1 base, with 10 bases left between them.

This chain connects TRBV6-6 to TRBJ1-2, with D perhaps matching TRBD1 (6 bases). V was clipped by 7 bases and J by 7 bases, with 10 bases between them. The CDR3 spans 11 residues. Per germline, CDR1 MNHNY and CDR2 SVGAGI (reference sequence). CDR3 bases: TGTGCCAGCATTTCAGGGGTTGGCTACACCTTC. It yields the protein CASISGVGYTF.

The chain combines TRBV18 with TRBJ1-4; unclear D gene. CDR1 and CDR2 from the germline V gene are KGHSH and LQKENI. Trimming stripped 6 bases from V and 0 bases from J, with 14 bases between. CDR3 length: 16 residues. The CDR3 region is CASSLVELATNEKLFF. The CDR3 nucleotides read TGTGCCAGCTCCCTAGTTGAACTTGCAACTAATGAAAAACTGTTTTTT. The full variable domain, in which reference TRBV18 and TRBJ1-4 provide the parts outside the CDR3, is NAGVMQNPRHLVRRRGQEARLRCSPMKGHSHVYWYRQLPEEGLKFMVYLQKENIIDESGMPKERFSAEFPKEGPSILRIQQVVRGDSAAYFCASSLVELATNEKLFFGSGTQLSVL.

The rearrangement joins TRBV5-4 to TRBJ2-5, with D possibly TRBD2 on 6 matching bases. Trimming shortened V by 0 bases and J by 5 bases, and 20 bases separated the two germline ends. Germline CDR1 and CDR2: SGHNT and YYREEE (reference sequence). The CDR3 has 17 amino acids. This chain's CDR3 is CASSLEFGAGASETQYF. The DNA for the CDR3 is TGTGCCAGCAGCTTGGAGTTTGGAGCGGGTGCGTCGGAGACCCAGTACTTC.

The chain combines TRBV28 with TRBJ1-2; 10 bases agree with TRBD1. V was clipped by 5 bases and J by 3 bases; unmatched bases: 9. This CDR3 contains 16 residues. CDR1 is MDHEN and CDR2 is SYDVKM in the germline V gene. The CDR3 nucleotides read TGTGCCAGCAGTGGGACAGGGGACCGTGTGTACTATGGCTACACCTTC. Residues: CASSGTGDRVYYGYTF.

This clone was detected many times. This rearrangement joins TRBV4-2 to TRBJ2-7; tentative D call: TRBD2 (6 bases). Looked up from germline, CDR1 is LGHNA and CDR2 is YNFKEQ. There are 15 residues in the CDR3. Trimming removed 2 bases at V and 2 bases at J, with 13 bases between. The CDR3 region is CASSQTGGNAYEQYF. The DNA of the CDR3 is TGTGCCAGCAGCCAAACCGGGGGAAACGCCTACGAGCAGTACTTC.

V is TRBV7-2 and J is TRBJ2-3, with a weak D call TRBD2 (6 bases). The V end was cut by 6 bases, the J end by 8 bases, with 21 bases between. Germline assignment: CDR1 SGHTA and CDR2 FQGNSA. This CDR3 is built from 15 residues. Written as DNA, the CDR3 is TGTGCCAGCAGTCTGACGGAGAGCGGGCTCGGTACGCAGTATTTT. Its protein product is CASSLTESGLGTQYF.